The present T cell receptor (beta chain) was sequenced within a study of early T cells in non-severe SARS-CoV-2 infection. As for the study in general: Chains from this unsorted whole-blood bulk RNA could not be paired.

The TCR library protocol was used to attach unique molecular identifiers. These identifiers were attached to individual cDNA molecules. MiXCR, applied by TCRdb to the 5' RACE reads, yields one record per CDR3 protein. This table has 100,000 or so distinct CDR3 sequences, over 15% appearing once. The CDR3 length is 17 residues. V lost 6 bases to trimming and J lost 5 bases, with 20 bases between them. This specimen was whole blood, taken at baseline. This chain uses TRBV12-3 or TRBV12-4 with TRBJ1-6; TRBD1 might be the D (5 bases). The source of this sequence is an adult who was a healthcare worker with PCR-confirmed SARS-CoV-2 infection or an uninfected control (not recorded which). CDR3 nucleotides: TGTGCCAGCAGCAAAAGGACACTCGTACGGAATAATTCACCCCTCCACTTT. Protein product: CASSKRTLVRNNSPLHF.